This T cell receptor beta chain came from a study of blood T cell repertoires in COVID-19. About the study: Both acute and convalescent COVID-19 samples were obtained from the United States, Italy and Spain. Nucleic acid was either cDNA or gDNA, and it came from T cells, B-cell-depleted T cells, or PBMCs.

Original processing notes: It was from reference gene primer amplification that nucleated cell counts were estimated. Profiling relied on immunoSEQ multiplex PCR, and the TCRdb table lists in-frame clones only, not all of them. V, J and clone size reflect that table, while D and trimming were determined from the DNA. The sample records about 230,000 clones, approximately 81% being singletons. The CDR3 is 16 amino acids. V was pared by 4 bases and J by 5 bases, with 13 bases of the junction left unmatched. Germline V CDR1 and CDR2: SGHRS, YFSETQ. The TCR sequence derives from a man aged 40-49 years with acute or convalescent COVID-19. The rearrangement uses TRBV5-1 and TRBJ2-7, with TRBD1 matching 9 bases. Input material: peripheral blood. CDR3 residues: CASSPTQGALKNEQYF. The CDR3, as DNA: TGCGCCAGCAGCCCGACACAGGGGGCGCTTAAGAACGAGCAGTACTTC.